A single sample gave rise to the 19 T cell receptor beta chains below, sequenced in a study of blood T cell repertoires in COVID-19 (dated by TCRdb to the early 2020s). The library was obtained by the immunoSEQ multiplex PCR assay. TCRdb carries this immuneACCESS record with in-frame sequences only. Its versions omit some clonotypes, under half of them owing to an unresolved V gene in the studies checked, with the rest unexplained. The sample profile shows about 260,000 clones; 90% of them were found once. Just over 0.85% of the sample rests with the top ten. Sequencing was carried out using PBMCs or T cells enriched from blood (not recorded which). These receptors originate from a man between 50 and 59 years old who had been exposed to COVID-19.

This clone was seen a single time. V is TRBV11-3 and J is TRBJ1-1, with 9 bases aligning to TRBD1. J gave up 3 bases and V 5 bases, and 7 bases lay outside the gene matches. Germline values: CDR1 SGHNT, CDR2 YENEEA. The CDR3 spans 15 residues. The CDR3, as DNA: TGTGCCAGCAGCCGTTGGGACAGGGCGGACACTGAAGCTTTCTTT. Protein sequence: CASSRWDRADTEAFF.

The J gene is TRBJ1-5, the V gene TRBV24-1; 9 nucleotides match TRBD1. CDR3 size: 16 residues. The germline V gene encodes CDR1 KGHDR and CDR2 SFDVKD. Unmatched junction bases numbered 10, after V lost 4 bases and J lost 7 bases. This chain's CDR3 is CATSDRGTGRVQPQHF. The DNA for the CDR3 is TGTGCCACCAGTGACAGAGGGACAGGGAGGGTGCAGCCCCAGCATTTT.

The chain combines TRBV24-1 with TRBJ2-1; 7 bases align to TRBD1. V was pared by 2 bases and J by 16 bases, with 10 bases of the junction left unmatched. Germline values: CDR1 KGHDR, CDR2 SFDVKD. The CDR3 contains 13 residues. This chain's CDR3 is CATSDYDRVFEFF. CDR3 nucleotides: TGTGCCACCAGTGATTACGACAGGGTATTTGAATTCTTC.

This clone showed up just once. This chain links TRBV2 with TRBJ2-5; D is possibly TRBD2 (6 bases). The germline V gene encodes CDR1 SNHLY and CDR2 FYNNEI. CDR3 length equals 14 residues. Trimming pared 0 bases from V and 8 bases from J, leaving 13 bases between. The CDR3: CASSEAGGLVTQYF. Here the CDR3 DNA reads TGTGCCAGCAGTGAAGCTGGAGGGTTAGTTACCCAGTACTTC.

This clone has only one observation. The gene calls are TRBV6-5 and TRBJ2-7; 9 bases line up with TRBD2. Unmatched junction bases numbered 3, after V lost 7 bases and J lost 2 bases. This CDR3 is 13 amino acids long. The V gene's germline CDR1 is MNHEY and CDR2 SVGAGI. Here the CDR3 reads CASIPSGTYEQYV. The CDR3 nucleotides read TGTGCCAGCATCCCTAGCGGGACCTACGAGCAGTACGTC.

As DNA, the CDR3 is TGTGCCAGCAGCGTACTCGGGAGTTCCGGGGAGCTGTTTTTT. This translates into CASSVLGSSGELFF. The rearrangement links TRBV7-9 to TRBJ2-2; maybe TRBD2 (6 bases). This CDR3 has 14 residues. Between the trimmed V and J ends, which lost 5 bases and 6 bases, there was a span of 13 bases. Germline assignment: CDR1 SEHNR and CDR2 FQNEAQ (reference sequence).

This sequence joins TRBV7-9 and TRBJ2-7, with 9 nucleotides matching TRBD1. V shed 5 bases and J 2 bases; nucleotides not matched to a gene: 7. This CDR3 has 15 amino acids. Germline CDR1 and CDR2: SEHNR and FQNEAQ (reference sequence). In DNA form, the CDR3 reads TGTGCCAGCAGCCTATACCGGGACAGGGCCTACGAGCAGTACTTC. It codes for CASSLYRDRAYEQYF.

J is TRBJ1-4 and V is TRBV25-1; 7 bases line up with TRBD1. Germline CDR1 and CDR2: MGHDK and SYGVNS. The CDR3 spans 15 residues. V dropped 4 bases and J dropped 3; count of bases not matched to a gene: 5. The CDR3 DNA follows: TGTGCCAGCAGTGTTCCGGGACAGTCTAATGAAAAACTGTTTTTT. Translation gives CASSVPGQSNEKLFF.

The chain uses TRBV2 and TRBJ2-2; tentatively, D is TRBD1 (6 bases). Trimming took off 6 bases at V and 6 bases at J, with 14 bases between the two ends. This CDR3 region has 14 residues. CDR1 and CDR2 (germline): SNHLY, FYNNEI. CDR3 DNA: TGTGCCAGCAGGGACAGAGGTAGCGCCGGGGAGCTGTTTTTT. It encodes CASRDRGSAGELFF.

The sample holds a few counts of this clone. The chain employs TRBV28 and TRBJ2-6; D gene unclear. V lost 4 bases to trimming and J lost 3 bases, with 13 bases between them. CDR1 and CDR2 (germline): MDHEN, SYDVKM. The CDR3 has 16 amino acids. CDR3 residues: CASSWRPAIGANVLTF. The CDR3 region has the DNA TGTGCCAGCAGTTGGAGACCAGCTATTGGGGCCAACGTCCTGACTTTC.

The J gene is TRBJ1-5, the V gene TRBV10-3, with TRBD1 identical over 10 bases. Losses at the gene ends were 3 bases for V and 1 base for J; bases not matched to a gene: 6. Germline-derived CDR1 and CDR2 are ENHRY and SYGVKD. The CDR3 spans 17 residues. The CDR3 is CAISERDRGRSNQPQHF. The CDR3 nucleotides are TGTGCCATCAGTGAAAGGGACAGGGGTCGGAGCAATCAGCCCCAGCATTTT.

The V and J genes are TRBV10-3 and TRBJ1-2; 7 nucleotides align to TRBD1. CDR1 and CDR2 (germline): ENHRY, SYGVKD. V lost 10 bases, J lost 3 bases, and 8 bases stayed unmatched. The CDR3 is 13 residues long. In nucleotides, the CDR3 is TGTGCCACGGGACCTACAGGGGACTATGGCTACACCTTC. The encoded protein is CATGPTGDYGYTF.

The V gene is TRBV28, the J gene TRBJ2-7; 16 bases align to TRBD2. The CDR3 is made up of 17 amino acids. V gave up 5 bases and J gave up 2 bases; unmatched junction bases: 6. The V gene's germline CDR1 is MDHEN and CDR2 SYDVKM. DNA for the CDR3: TGTGCCAGCAGTGTAACGGGACTAGCGGGGGGGCCCTACGAGCAGTACTTC. Encoded protein: CASSVTGLAGGPYEQYF.

CDR3 nucleotide sequence: TGTGCCAGCGAAGGAGTCTACGGCTACACCTTC. The encoded protein is CASEGVYGYTF. The chain is built from TRBV11-2 and TRBJ1-2; D remains unclear. The CDR3 is 11 residues long. The germline gives CDR1 SGHAT, CDR2 FQNNGV. V was cut by 8 bases and J by 8 bases, with 12 bases left in between.

The chain combines TRBV6-5 with TRBJ1-2; 10 nucleotides align to TRBD1. This CDR3 comprises 14 residues. Germline CDR1 and CDR2: MNHEY and SVGAGI. The J segment lost 4 bases and the V segment lost 7 bases, leaving 6 bases of the junction unmatched. The CDR3 region has the DNA TGTGCCAGCATGACAGGGGGCCTGTTCTATGGCTACACCTTC. It specifies CASMTGGLFYGYTF.

The genes are TRBV3-1 (or the pseudogene TRBV3-2) and TRBJ1-3, with unresolved D. V was trimmed by 4 bases and J by 3 bases, leaving 10 bases between them. CDR1 is LGHDT, CDR2 YNNKEL, per germline (reference sequence). The CDR3 sequence is 14 residues long. The CDR3 nucleotides are TGTGCCAGCAGCCCAACGCGGGGTGGAAACACCATATATTTT. Encoded protein: CASSPTRGGNTIYF.

CDR3 DNA: TGTGCCAGCAAACCGGGGCAGGGGGGTTTGGCTTTCTTT. Translated: CASKPGQGGLAFF. The V call is TRBV28, the J call TRBJ1-1; the match to TRBD1 covers 7 bases. The CDR3 contains 13 residues. Germline V gene lookup returns CDR1 MDHEN and CDR2 SYDVKM. The V segment lost 7 bases and the J segment 11 bases; nucleotides outside the gene matches: 13.

The chain combines TRBV3-1 (or the pseudogene TRBV3-2) with TRBJ2-6; D not resolved. The CDR3 length is 15 residues. Trimming removed 4 bases from V and 0 bases from J, with 7 bases in between. Germline loops: CDR1 LGHDT, CDR2 YNNKEL (reference sequence). CDR3 sequence (DNA): TGTGCCAGCAGCCGAGCTCACTCTGGGGCCAACGTCCTGACTTTC. Translated: CASSRAHSGANVLTF.

This chain uses TRBV5-1 with TRBJ2-5; D is ambiguous. Germline V gives CDR1 SGHRS, CDR2 YFSETQ. V was pared by 4 bases and J by 1 base, with 11 bases between. The CDR3 covers 14 residues. The CDR3 region is CASSPTVIQETQYF. In DNA form, the CDR3 reads TGCGCCAGCAGCCCCACAGTCATCCAAGAGACCCAGTACTTC.